The rows below give T cell receptor beta chains drawn from one sample of a study of blood T cell repertoires in COVID-19. Assay used: immunoSEQ multiplex PCR; TCRdb lists only in-frame clones, some missing. The sample lists a few hundred thousand clones; roughly 90% were seen once. The sample comprised peripheral blood. Receptors originate from a woman in her twenties or thirties with COVID-19, enrolled during active disease. Each CDR3 is given with its conserved first and last residue. D genes are given only for firm matches. A clone size is listed for some rows: how often the clone was seen (once, few, many), or a class if it is expanded.

J	size	D	V	CDR3	DNA
TRBJ1-1	few	-	TRBV6-1	CASSDLSGGYTEAFF	TGTGCCAGCAGTGACCTATCTGGGGGCTACACTGAAGCTTTCTTT
TRBJ2-2	-	-	TRBV27	CASSLTGTGELFF	TGTGCCAGCAGCCTTACAGGGACCGGGGAGCTGTTTTTT
TRBJ1-4	-	TRBD1	TRBV28	CASSFIQGAGKEKLFF	TGTGCCAGCAGTTTCATTCAGGGGGCTGGGAAAGAAAAACTGTTTTTT
TRBJ2-1	few	TRBD2	TRBV4-2	CASSQRLAGATSYNEQFF	TGTGCCAGCAGCCAACGACTAGCGGGAGCCACCTCCTACAATGAGCAGTTCTTC
TRBJ1-3	-	-	TRBV24-1	CATSDLAEATGNTIYF	TGTGCCACCAGTGATTTGGCGGAGGCGACTGGAAACACCATATATTTT
TRBJ2-7	-	-	TRBV3-1/TRBV3-2	CASSPTGPSYEQYF	TGTGCCAGCAGCCCGACAGGACCCTCCTACGAGCAGTACTTC
TRBJ2-7	few	TRBD1	TRBV10-3	CAIRLGQVSGEQYF	TGTGCCATCAGACTCGGACAGGTCTCGGGCGAGCAGTACTTC
TRBJ2-1	-	TRBD2	TRBV4-2	CASSQEGTSGSYEQFF	TGTGCCAGCAGCCAAGAGGGGACTAGCGGGAGCTATGAGCAGTTCTTC
TRBJ2-3	-	-	TRBV5-1	CASREGAHFSDTQYF	TGCGCCAGCAGGGAGGGGGCCCATTTTTCGGATACGCAGTATTTT
TRBJ2-7	-	TRBD2	TRBV10-3	CAISDRLAGESSYEQYF	TGTGCCATCAGTGACCGACTAGCGGGAGAGAGCTCCTACGAGCAGTACTTC
TRBJ1-2	-	-	TRBV7-9	CASSPGGFYGYTF	TGTGCCAGCAGCCCGGGAGGATTCTATGGCTACACCTTC
TRBJ1-2	-	-	TRBV7-8	CASSPQTATYGYTF	TGTGCCAGCAGCCCGCAGACAGCTACTTATGGCTACACCTTC
TRBJ1-1	-	-	TRBV5-1	CASSLPSTEAFF	TGCGCCAGCAGCTTGCCGAGCACTGAAGCTTTCTTT
TRBJ2-3	-	TRBD2	TRBV7-7	CASSLLAGADTQYF	TGTGCTAGCAGCTTACTAGCGGGAGCAGATACGCAGTATTTT
TRBJ2-2	-	-	TRBV27	CAAGLNTGELFF	TGTGCCGCAGGGCTAAACACCGGGGAGCTGTTTTTT
TRBJ2-7	-	TRBD1	TRBV7-8	CASRRDRGDEQYF	TGTGCCAGCAGGAGGGACAGGGGTGACGAGCAGTACTTC
TRBJ1-5	once	-	TRBV6-2/TRBV6-3	CASSYPEPQHF	TGTGCCAGCAGTTACCCCGAGCCCCAGCATTTT
TRBJ1-4	-	-	TRBV5-5	CASSQNPQGAKEKLFF	TGTGCCAGCAGTCAAAATCCACAGGGCGCGAAAGAAAAACTGTTTTTT
TRBJ1-1	-	TRBD1	TRBV9	CASSVAEDRVDTEAFF	TGTGCCAGCAGCGTAGCCGAGGACAGGGTGGACACTGAAGCTTTCTTT
TRBJ2-7	few	TRBD1	TRBV19	CASRTTGTGLYEQYF	TGTGCCAGTAGAACCACCGGGACAGGACTCTACGAGCAGTACTTC
TRBJ2-7	-	TRBD2	TRBV27	CASSKLASGRANEQYF	TGTGCCAGCAGTAAGTTGGCTAGCGGGAGAGCTAACGAGCAGTACTTC
TRBJ2-3	-	-	TRBV11-2	CASSTTQGQADTQYF	TGTGCCAGCAGTACAACTCAGGGGCAGGCAGATACGCAGTATTTT
TRBJ1-2	-	-	TRBV19	CASSSVPLTSYTF	TGTGCCAGTAGTTCTGTTCCCCTCACTAGCTACACCTTC
TRBJ1-3	-	-	TRBV5-1	CASSLETISGNTIYF	TGCGCCAGCAGCTTGGAGACAATCTCTGGAAACACCATATATTTT
TRBJ2-3	-	-	TRBV5-4	CASSPGGRTDTQYF	TGTGCCAGCAGCCCTGGAGGCCGGACAGATACGCAGTATTTT
TRBJ2-3	-	-	TRBV2	CASSLLVDTQYF	TGTGCCAGCAGCCTATTGGTCGATACGCAGTATTTT
TRBJ1-4	-	-	TRBV7-6	CASSPEGRVEKLFF	TGTGCCAGCAGCCCTGAAGGGAGGGTTGAAAAACTGTTTTTT
TRBJ2-3	-	-	TRBV5-6	CASSLSLSTDTQYF	TGTGCCAGCAGCTTGAGCCTGAGCACAGATACGCAGTATTTT
TRBJ1-5	-	-	TRBV28	CATLGQVNSNQPQHF	TGTGCGACCCTGGGGCAGGTGAATAGCAATCAGCCCCAGCATTTT
TRBJ2-1	-	-	TRBV6-2/TRBV6-3	CASSPGLRNEQFF	TGTGCCAGCAGTCCGGGTCTGCGGAATGAGCAGTTCTTC
TRBJ2-5	-	TRBD2	TRBV9	CASSVGAGYQETQYF	TGTGCCAGCAGCGTAGGAGCGGGGTATCAAGAGACCCAGTACTTC
TRBJ2-5	-	TRBD2	TRBV15	CATRGTSGRKETQYF	TGTGCCACCAGAGGGACTAGCGGGAGAAAAGAGACCCAGTACTTC
TRBJ2-7	-	TRBD1	TRBV30	CAARQGVSYF	TGTGCCGCGAGACAGGGAGTAAGTTACTTC
TRBJ1-6	-	-	TRBV24-1	CATRQSSYNSPLHF	TGTGCCACCAGACAGAGCTCCTATAATTCACCCCTCCACTTT
TRBJ1-5	once	-	TRBV19	CASTIPNQPQHF	TGTGCCAGTACCATCCCCAATCAGCCCCAGCATTTT
TRBJ2-1	-	TRBD2	TRBV6-4	CASSDVAGSYNEQFF	TGTGCCAGCAGTGATGTAGCGGGCTCCTACAATGAGCAGTTCTTC
TRBJ2-7	-	TRBD1	TRBV2	CASSLTGGESYEQYF	TGTGCCAGCAGTTTGACAGGGGGCGAATCCTACGAGCAGTACTTC
TRBJ2-2	once	-	TRBV1	CTSSHQNSGSRYTGELFF	TGCACCAGCAGCCACCAGAACTCGGGATCCCGATACACCGGGGAGCTGTTTTTT
TRBJ2-4	-	-	TRBV18	CASSLVEEGSVAKNIQYF	TGTGCCAGCTCACTAGTGGAGGAGGGAAGTGTGGCCAAAAACATTCAGTACTTC
TRBJ1-2	few	-	TRBV2	CASRVAGLNYGYTF	TGTGCCAGCAGGGTGGCAGGACTTAACTATGGCTACACCTTC
TRBJ1-2	-	-	TRBV7-2	CASLGTSNLGYTF	TGTGCCAGCCTAGGAACCTCCAACTTGGGCTACACCTTC